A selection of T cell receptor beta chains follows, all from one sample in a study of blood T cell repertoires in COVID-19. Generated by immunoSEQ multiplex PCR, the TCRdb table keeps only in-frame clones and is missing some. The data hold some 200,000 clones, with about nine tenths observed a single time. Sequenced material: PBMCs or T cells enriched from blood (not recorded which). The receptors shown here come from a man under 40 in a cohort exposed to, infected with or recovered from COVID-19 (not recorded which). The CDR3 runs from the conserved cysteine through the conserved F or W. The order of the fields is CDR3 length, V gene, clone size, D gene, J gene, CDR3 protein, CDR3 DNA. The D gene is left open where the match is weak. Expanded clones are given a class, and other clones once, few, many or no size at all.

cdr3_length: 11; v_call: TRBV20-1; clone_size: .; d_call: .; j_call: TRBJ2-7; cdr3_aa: CSASSGYEQYF; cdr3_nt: TGCAGTGCTAGCAGCGGCTACGAGCAGTACTTC
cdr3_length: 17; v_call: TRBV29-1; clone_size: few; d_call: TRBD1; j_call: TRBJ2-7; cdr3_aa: CSVAGTDLKLGSYEQYF; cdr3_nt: TGCAGCGTTGCCGGGACAGACCTCAAGTTGGGGTCCTACGAGCAGTACTTC
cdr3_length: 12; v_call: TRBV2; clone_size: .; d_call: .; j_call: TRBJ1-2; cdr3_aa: CASSVVGVGYTF; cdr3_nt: TGTGCCAGCAGTGTAGTCGGTGTTGGCTACACCTTC
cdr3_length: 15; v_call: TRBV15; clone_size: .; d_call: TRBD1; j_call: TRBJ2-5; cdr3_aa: CATSRRTGSGETQYF; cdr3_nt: TGTGCCACCAGCAGAAGGACAGGGTCGGGGGAGACCCAGTACTTC
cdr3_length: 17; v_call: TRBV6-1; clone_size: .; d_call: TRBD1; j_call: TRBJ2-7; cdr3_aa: CASSEHPRDRGIYEQYF; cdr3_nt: TGTGCCAGCAGTGAGCACCCCCGGGACAGGGGAATCTACGAGCAGTACTTC
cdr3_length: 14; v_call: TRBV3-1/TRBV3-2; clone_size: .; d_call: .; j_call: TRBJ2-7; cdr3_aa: CASSQSPHFYEQYF; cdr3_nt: TGTGCCAGCAGCCAATCCCCCCACTTCTACGAGCAGTACTTC
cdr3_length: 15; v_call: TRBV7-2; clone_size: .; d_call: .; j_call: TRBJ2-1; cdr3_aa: CASSLGGTIPSEQFF; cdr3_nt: TGTGCCAGCAGCTTAGGCGGGACGATCCCGAGTGAGCAGTTCTTC
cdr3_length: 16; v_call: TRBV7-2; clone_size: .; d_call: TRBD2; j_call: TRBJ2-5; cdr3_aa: CASSFSGRALEETQYF; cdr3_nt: TGTGCCAGCAGCTTCAGCGGGAGGGCCCTCGAGGAGACCCAGTACTTC
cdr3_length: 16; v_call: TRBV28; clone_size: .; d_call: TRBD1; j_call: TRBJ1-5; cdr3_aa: CASSLELNRGDQPQHF; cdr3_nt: TGTGCCAGCAGTTTAGAACTGAACAGGGGGGATCAGCCCCAGCATTTT
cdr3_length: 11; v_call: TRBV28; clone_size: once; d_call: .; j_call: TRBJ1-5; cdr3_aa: CASSSSGPQHF; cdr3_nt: TGTGCCAGCAGTTCCTCAGGGCCCCAGCATTTT
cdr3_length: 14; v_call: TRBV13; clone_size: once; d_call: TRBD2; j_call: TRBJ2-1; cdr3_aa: CASRLLAGYNEQFF; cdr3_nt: TGTGCCAGCAGGTTACTAGCGGGCTACAATGAGCAGTTCTTC
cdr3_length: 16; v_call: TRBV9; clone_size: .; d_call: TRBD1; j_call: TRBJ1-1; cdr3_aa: CASSVAPTGGATEAFF; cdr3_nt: TGTGCCAGCAGCGTAGCTCCCACAGGGGGGGCGACTGAAGCTTTCTTT
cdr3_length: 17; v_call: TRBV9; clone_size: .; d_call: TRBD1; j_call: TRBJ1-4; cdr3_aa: CASSARSAGGSNEKLFF; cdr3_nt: TGTGCCAGCAGCGCTAGGTCAGCAGGGGGGTCTAATGAAAAACTGTTTTTT
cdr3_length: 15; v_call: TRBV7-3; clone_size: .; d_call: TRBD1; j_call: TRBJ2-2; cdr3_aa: CASSSATGFTGELFF; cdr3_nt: TGTGCCAGCAGCTCAGCGACAGGGTTCACCGGGGAGCTGTTTTTT
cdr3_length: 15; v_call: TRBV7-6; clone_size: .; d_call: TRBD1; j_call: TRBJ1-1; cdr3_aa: CASSLNRGGLTEAFF; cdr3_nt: TGTGCCAGCAGCTTGAACAGGGGGGGACTCACTGAAGCTTTCTTT
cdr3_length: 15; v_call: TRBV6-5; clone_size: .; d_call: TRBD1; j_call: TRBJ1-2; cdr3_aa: CASSRGTGSNYGYTF; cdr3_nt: TGTGCCAGCAGTCGCGGGACAGGATCCAACTATGGCTACACCTTC
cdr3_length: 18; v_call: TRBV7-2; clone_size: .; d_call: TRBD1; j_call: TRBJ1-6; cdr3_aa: CASSSLIRGQGNNSPLHF; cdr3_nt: TGTGCCAGCAGCTCCCTCATAAGAGGACAGGGGAACAATTCACCCCTCCACTTT
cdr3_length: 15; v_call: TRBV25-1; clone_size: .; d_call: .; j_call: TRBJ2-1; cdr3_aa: CASSVAVSSYNEQFF; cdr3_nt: TGTGCCAGCAGTGTGGCCGTCAGCTCCTACAATGAGCAGTTCTTC
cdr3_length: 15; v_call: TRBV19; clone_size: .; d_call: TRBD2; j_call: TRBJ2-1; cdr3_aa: CASSSGSGSLNEQFF; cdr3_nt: TGTGCCAGTAGTAGCGGAAGCGGGAGTTTGAATGAGCAGTTCTTC
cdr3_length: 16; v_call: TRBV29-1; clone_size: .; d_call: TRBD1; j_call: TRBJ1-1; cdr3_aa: CSVTSGTGGLGTEAFF; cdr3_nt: TGCAGCGTGACCTCCGGGACAGGGGGCTTGGGCACTGAAGCTTTCTTT
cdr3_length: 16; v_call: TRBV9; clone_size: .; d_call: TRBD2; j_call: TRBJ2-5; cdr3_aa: CASSPPGLAERGDQYF; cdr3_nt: TGTGCCAGCAGCCCCCCCGGACTAGCGGAGCGCGGGGACCAGTACTTC
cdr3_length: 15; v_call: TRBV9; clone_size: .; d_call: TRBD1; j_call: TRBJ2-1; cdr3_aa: CASSVGGQAYNEQFF; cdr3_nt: TGTGCCAGCAGCGTAGGCGGACAGGCGTACAATGAGCAGTTCTTC
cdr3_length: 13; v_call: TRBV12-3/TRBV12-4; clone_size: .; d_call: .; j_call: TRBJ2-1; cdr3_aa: CASSLPTGNEQFF; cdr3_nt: TGTGCCAGCAGTTTACCTACGGGCAATGAGCAGTTCTTC
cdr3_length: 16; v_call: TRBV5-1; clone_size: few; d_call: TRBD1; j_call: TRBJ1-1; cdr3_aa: CASSLDSGRGGELAFF; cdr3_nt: TGCGCCAGCAGCTTGGATAGTGGGAGAGGGGGCGAGCTGGCTTTCTTT
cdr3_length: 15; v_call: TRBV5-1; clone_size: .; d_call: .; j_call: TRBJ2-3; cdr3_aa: CASNPERSPPDTQYF; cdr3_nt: TGCGCCAGCAACCCCGAACGGAGCCCCCCAGATACGCAGTATTTT
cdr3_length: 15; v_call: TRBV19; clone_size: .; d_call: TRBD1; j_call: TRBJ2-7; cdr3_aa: CASRPGTGGFYEQYF; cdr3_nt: TGTGCCAGTAGGCCAGGGACAGGGGGGTTTTACGAGCAGTACTTC
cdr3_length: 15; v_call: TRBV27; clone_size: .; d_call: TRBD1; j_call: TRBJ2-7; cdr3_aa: CASSFQGQGAYEQYF; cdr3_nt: TGTGCCAGCAGTTTCCAGGGGCAGGGGGCATACGAGCAGTACTTC
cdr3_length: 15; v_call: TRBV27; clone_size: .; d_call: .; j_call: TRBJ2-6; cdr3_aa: CASSLQGFGANVLTF; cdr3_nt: TGTGCCAGCAGTCTACAGGGTTTTGGGGCCAACGTCCTGACTTTC
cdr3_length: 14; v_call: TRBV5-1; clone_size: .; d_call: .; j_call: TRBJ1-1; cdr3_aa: CASSPDGGFTEAFF; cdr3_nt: TGCGCCAGCAGCCCGGACGGGGGTTTCACTGAAGCTTTCTTT
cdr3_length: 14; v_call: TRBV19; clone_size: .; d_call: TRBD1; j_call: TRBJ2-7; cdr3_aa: CASSIRQGADEQYF; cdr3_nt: TGTGCCAGTAGTATAAGGCAGGGGGCAGACGAGCAGTACTTC
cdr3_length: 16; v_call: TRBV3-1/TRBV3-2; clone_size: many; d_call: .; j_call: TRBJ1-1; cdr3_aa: CASSQAFRGLNTEAFF; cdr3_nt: TGTGCCAGCAGTCAAGCGTTTCGGGGGTTGAACACTGAAGCTTTCTTT
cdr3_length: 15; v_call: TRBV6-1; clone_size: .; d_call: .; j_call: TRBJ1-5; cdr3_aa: CASSEGWGGNQPQHF; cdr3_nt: TGTGCCAGCAGTGAAGGTTGGGGGGGCAATCAGCCCCAGCATTTT
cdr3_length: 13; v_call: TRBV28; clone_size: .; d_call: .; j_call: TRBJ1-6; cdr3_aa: CASTAGGNSPLHF; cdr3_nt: TGTGCCAGCACGGCAGGAGGGAATTCACCCCTCCACTTT
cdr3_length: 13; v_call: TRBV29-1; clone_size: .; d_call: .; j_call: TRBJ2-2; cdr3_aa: CSVDTGYTGELFF; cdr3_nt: TGCAGCGTTGACACAGGCTATACCGGGGAGCTGTTTTTT
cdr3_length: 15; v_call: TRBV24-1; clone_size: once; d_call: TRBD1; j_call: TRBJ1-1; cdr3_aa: CATSVGGAGGTEAFF; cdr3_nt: TGTGCCACCAGTGTAGGGGGCGCGGGAGGGACTGAAGCTTTCTTT
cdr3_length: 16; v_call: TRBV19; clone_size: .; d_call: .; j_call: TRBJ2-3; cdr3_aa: CASAVGTRPFTDTQYF; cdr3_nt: TGTGCCTCGGCAGTGGGCACCCGTCCTTTCACAGATACGCAGTATTTT
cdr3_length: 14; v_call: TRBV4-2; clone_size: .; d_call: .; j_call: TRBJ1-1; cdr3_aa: CASSQDRGRGEAFF; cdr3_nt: TGTGCCAGCAGCCAAGACAGGGGAAGAGGTGAGGCTTTCTTT
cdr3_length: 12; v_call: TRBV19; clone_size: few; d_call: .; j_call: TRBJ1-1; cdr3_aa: CATQVGGAEAFF; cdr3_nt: TGTGCCACTCAGGTGGGGGGTGCTGAAGCTTTCTTT
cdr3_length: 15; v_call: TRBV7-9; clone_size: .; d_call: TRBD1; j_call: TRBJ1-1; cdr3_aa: CASSARDRENTEAFF; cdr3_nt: TGTGCCAGCAGCGCGAGGGACAGGGAGAACACTGAAGCTTTCTTT
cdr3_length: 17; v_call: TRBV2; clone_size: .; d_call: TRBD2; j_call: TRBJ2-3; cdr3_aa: CASSEGSSGILADTQYF; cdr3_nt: TGTGCCAGCAGTGAAGGGTCTAGCGGGATATTAGCTGATACGCAGTATTTT
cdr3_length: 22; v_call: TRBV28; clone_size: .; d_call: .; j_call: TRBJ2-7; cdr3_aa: CASSILLDTLTSGQGISYEQYF; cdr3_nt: TGTGCCAGCAGCATTCTTTTGGACACTCTTACCTCGGGACAAGGAATATCCTACGAGCAGTACTTC
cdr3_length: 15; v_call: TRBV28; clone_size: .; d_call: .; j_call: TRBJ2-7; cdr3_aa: CASSPRRVYSYEQYF; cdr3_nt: TGTGCCAGCAGCCCGAGGAGGGTCTACTCCTACGAGCAGTACTTC
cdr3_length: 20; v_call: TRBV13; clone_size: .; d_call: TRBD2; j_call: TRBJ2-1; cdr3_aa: CASSTPGMASGRAGNNEQFF; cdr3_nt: TGTGCCAGCAGCACACCGGGTATGGCTAGCGGGAGGGCCGGGAACAATGAGCAGTTCTTC